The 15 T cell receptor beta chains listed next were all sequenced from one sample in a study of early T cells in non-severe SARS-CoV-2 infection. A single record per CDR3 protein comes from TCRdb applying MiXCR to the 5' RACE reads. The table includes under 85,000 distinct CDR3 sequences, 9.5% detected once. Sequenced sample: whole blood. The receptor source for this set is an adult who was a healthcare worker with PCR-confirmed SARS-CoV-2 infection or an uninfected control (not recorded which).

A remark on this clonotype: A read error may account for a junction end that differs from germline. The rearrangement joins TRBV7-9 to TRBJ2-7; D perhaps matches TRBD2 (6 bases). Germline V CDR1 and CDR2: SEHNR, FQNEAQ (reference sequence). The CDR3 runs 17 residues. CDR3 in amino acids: CASSSALGLPGSSEQYF. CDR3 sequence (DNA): TGTGCCAGCAGCTCAGCCCTGGGACTGCCCGGATCCTCCGAGCAGTACTTC.

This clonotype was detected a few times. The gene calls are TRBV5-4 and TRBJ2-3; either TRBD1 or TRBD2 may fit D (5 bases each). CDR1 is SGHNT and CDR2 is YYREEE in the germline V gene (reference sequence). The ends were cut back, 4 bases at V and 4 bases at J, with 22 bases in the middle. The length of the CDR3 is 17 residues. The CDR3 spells CASSKPGLEGAADTQYF. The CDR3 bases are TGTGCCAGCAGCAAGCCGGGGTTAGAAGGGGCTGCAGATACGCAGTATTTT.

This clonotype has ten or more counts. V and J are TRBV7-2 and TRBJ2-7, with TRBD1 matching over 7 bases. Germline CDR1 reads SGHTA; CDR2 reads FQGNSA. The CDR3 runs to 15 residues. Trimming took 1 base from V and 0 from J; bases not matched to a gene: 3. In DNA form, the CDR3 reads TGTGCCAGCAGCTTAGTATGGGACAGCTCCTACGAGCAGTACTTC. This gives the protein CASSLVWDSSYEQYF.

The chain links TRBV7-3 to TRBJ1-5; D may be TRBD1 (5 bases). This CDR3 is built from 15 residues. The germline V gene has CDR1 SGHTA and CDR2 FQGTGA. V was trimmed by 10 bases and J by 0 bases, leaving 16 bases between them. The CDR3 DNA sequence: TGTGCCACCAAAAGGGGAGGGGATAGCAATCAGCCCCAGCATTTT. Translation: CATKRGGDSNQPQHF.

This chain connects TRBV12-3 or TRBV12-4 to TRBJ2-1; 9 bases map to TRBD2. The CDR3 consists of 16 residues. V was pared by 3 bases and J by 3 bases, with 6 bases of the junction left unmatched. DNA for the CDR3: TGTGCCAGCAGTTTCCTAGCGGGGAGACTCTACAATGAGCAGTTCTTC. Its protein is CASSFLAGRLYNEQFF.

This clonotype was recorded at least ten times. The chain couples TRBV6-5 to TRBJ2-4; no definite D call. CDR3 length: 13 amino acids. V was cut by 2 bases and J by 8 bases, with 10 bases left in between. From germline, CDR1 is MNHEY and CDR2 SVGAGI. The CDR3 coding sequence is TGTGCCAGCAGTTACCAGGTCACAGACATTCAGTACTTC. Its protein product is CASSYQVTDIQYF.

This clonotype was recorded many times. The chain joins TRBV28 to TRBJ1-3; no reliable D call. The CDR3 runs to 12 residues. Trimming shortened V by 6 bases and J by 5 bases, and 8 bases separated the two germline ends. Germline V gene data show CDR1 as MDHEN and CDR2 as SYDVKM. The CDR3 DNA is TGTGCCAGCAGACCCCACAGAAACACCATATATTTT. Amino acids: CASRPHRNTIYF.

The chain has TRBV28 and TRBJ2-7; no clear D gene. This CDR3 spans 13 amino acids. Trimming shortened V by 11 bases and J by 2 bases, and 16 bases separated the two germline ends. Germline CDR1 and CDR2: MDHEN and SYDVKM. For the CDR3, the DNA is TGTGCCGTCCGGGCCGCTGGGGCCTACGAGCAGTACTTC. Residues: CAVRAAGAYEQYF.

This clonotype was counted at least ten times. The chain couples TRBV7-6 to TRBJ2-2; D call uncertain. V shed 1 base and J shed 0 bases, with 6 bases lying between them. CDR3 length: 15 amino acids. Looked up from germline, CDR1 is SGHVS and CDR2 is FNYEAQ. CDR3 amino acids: CASSLDLSNTGELFF. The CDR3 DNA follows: TGTGCCAGCAGCTTAGACCTATCGAACACCGGGGAGCTGTTTTTT.

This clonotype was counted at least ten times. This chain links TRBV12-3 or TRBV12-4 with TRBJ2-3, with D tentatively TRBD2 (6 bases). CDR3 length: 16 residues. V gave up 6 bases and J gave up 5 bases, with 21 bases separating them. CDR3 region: CASSPGRREGIDTQYF. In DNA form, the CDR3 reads TGTGCCAGCAGCCCAGGCAGGCGGGAAGGGATAGATACGCAGTATTTT.

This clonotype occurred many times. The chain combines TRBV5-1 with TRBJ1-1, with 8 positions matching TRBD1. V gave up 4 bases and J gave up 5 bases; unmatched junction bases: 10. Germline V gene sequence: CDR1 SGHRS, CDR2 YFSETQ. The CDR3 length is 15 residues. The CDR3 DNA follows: TGCGCCAGCAGCGCTCTACAGGGGGAGACAACTGAAGCTTTCTTT. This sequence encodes CASSALQGETTEAFF. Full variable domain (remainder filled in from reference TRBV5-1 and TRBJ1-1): KAGVTQTPRYLIKTRGQQVTLSCSPISGHRSVSWYQQTPGQGLQFLFEYFSETQRNKGNFPGRFSGRQFSNSRSEMNVSTLELGDSALYLCASSALQGETTEAFFGQGTRLTVV.

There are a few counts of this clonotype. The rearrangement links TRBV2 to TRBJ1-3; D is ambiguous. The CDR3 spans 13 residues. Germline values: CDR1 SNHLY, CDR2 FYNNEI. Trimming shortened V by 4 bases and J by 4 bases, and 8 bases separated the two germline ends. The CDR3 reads CASSVQPGNTIYF. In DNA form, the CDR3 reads TGTGCCAGCAGTGTTCAACCGGGAAACACCATATATTTT. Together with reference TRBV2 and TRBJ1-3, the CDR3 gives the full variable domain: EPEVTQTPSHQVTQMGQEVILRCVPISNHLYFYWYRQILGQKVEFLVSFYNNEISEKSEIFDDQFSVERPDGSNFTLKIRSTKLEDSAMYFCASSVQPGNTIYFGEGSWLTVV.

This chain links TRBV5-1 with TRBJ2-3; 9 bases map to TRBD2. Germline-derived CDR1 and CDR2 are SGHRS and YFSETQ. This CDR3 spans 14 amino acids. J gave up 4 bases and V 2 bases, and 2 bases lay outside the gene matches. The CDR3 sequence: CASSFSGGPDTQYF. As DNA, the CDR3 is TGCGCCAGCAGCTTTAGCGGGGGCCCAGATACGCAGTATTTT.

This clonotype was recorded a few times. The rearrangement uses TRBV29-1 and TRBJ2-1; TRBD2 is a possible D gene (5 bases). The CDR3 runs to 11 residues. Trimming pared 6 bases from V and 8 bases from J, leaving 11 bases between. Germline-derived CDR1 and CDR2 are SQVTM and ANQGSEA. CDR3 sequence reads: CSVRGLDEQFF. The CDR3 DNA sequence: TGCAGCGTGCGCGGGCTCGATGAGCAGTTCTTC.

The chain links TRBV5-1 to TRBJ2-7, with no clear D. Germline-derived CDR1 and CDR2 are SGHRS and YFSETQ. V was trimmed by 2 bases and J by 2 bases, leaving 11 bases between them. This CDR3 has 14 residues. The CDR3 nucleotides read TGCGCCAGCAGCTTTGCAGGCTCGGCCTACGAGCAGTACTTC. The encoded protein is CASSFAGSAYEQYF.